The following is a T cell receptor (beta chain) sequence with its context. Its antigen specificity is not known. Base qualities are not provided; no much larger clone lies one nucleotide away. The sample is drawn from a study of blood T cell repertoires in COVID-19 (dated by TCRdb to between 2020 and 2021). For context, the study as a whole: Samples from collaborators originated in the United States, Italy and Spain and spanned both the acute and convalescent phases of COVID-19. The material from the prospective study consisted of cDNA or gDNA derived from T cells, B-cell-depleted T cells, or PBMCs. Subjects who had been exposed to COVID-19, were actively infected with it, or had recovered from it provided the deeply sampled blood TCRbeta repertoires that made up the dataset. The repertoires were released in a freely available public database meant as a resource for research on the immune response to SARS-CoV-2. Samples came from the ongoing ImmuneRACE study (first 160 participants) plus 1,254 subjects from 6 global collaborators. The sample metadata nearly always contained a de-identified subject ID, COVID-19 status, age in years and sex. Where available, HLA class I and class II types were taken from metadata supplied by the sample provider and were not determined by assay-based typing. What the work shows at the level of the full study, not this receptor alone: Clinical and demographic metadata were provided uncurated, with the amount varying by source and participant.

Each collaborating institution followed its own protocols to collect whole blood in K2EDTA tubes. For TCRbeta analysis, collaborators shipped samples as frozen whole blood, isolated PBMCs, or DNA extracted from either of those sample types. TCRbeta CDR3 regions were amplified from genomic DNA using the immunoSEQ Assay, a bias-controlled multiplex PCR. Per the source publication's procedure: The number of nucleated cells in each sample was estimated from the amplification of reference gene primers within the assay. Sequence reads were collapsed and filtered to measure the absolute abundance of every unique TCRbeta CDR3 rearrangement. For each sample, productive Simpson clonality was calculated by taking the square root of Simpson's diversity index across productive rearrangements. What TCRdb holds here is the immuneACCESS table cut down to in-frame rearrangements. Part of the clones is not present; checked against another copy, under half of the missing clones reflect an unresolved V gene, and the others are unexplained. V, J and clone size are those of that table, while D and trimming were read from the DNA. Counted in this sample were some 90,000 clones; 70% to 90% of them appeared once. The ten most abundant clones make up more than 8% of the sample.

The V and J ends are trimmed by 5 bases and 0 bases, leaving 16 bases between them. Including the terminal cysteine and phenylalanine, the CDR3 comprises 16 residues. The entry retains the CDR3 DNA only, 48 bases that are in frame from base 1. From a lookup of the germline V gene, CDR1 and CDR2 are SGHTA and FQGTGA. The sample was peripheral blood. This chain is built from TRBV7-3 and TRBJ1-2, with the D gene not confidently named. This clonotype was obtained from a man over 45 with acute or convalescent COVID-19. The CDR3 reads as follows: CASSPSPADSNYGYTF. The sequenced DNA is TGTGCCAGCAGCCCTTCACCGGCGGACTCTAACTATGGCTACACCTTC.